A selection of T cell receptor beta chains follows, all from one sample in a study of T cell repertoires in ileal Crohn's disease. Sequencing used immunoSEQ multiplex PCR; TCRdb keeps in-frame clones, though not all of them. The sample includes roughly 13,000 clones, 60% to 80% of them seen just once. The sample comprised ileal tissue. Receptors were obtained from an adult with Crohn's disease. The CDR3 runs from the conserved cysteine through the conserved F or W. Fields, in order: D gene, J gene, clone size, V gene, CDR3 protein, CDR3 DNA. The D gene is left open where the match is weak. For some rows the clone size is stated as once, few or many, or as a class when expanded; others skip it.

TRBD1	TRBJ2-7	NA	TRBV2	CASSGIPGQVYEQYF	TGTGCCAGCAGTGGAATTCCGGGACAGGTATACGAGCAGTACTTC
NA	TRBJ2-3	few	TRBV11-1	CASSPLGGVLSLIQYF	TGTGCCAGCAGTCCCCTCGGCGGCGTATTGAGTTTGATTCAGTATTTT
NA	TRBJ1-2	once	TRBV1	CTSSQIQGENNYGYTF	TGCACCAGCAGCCAAATACAAGGAGAGAATAACTATGGCTACACCTTC
NA	TRBJ2-7	NA	TRBV27	CASSGLGGQVGSYEQYF	TGTGCCAGCAGTGGGCTCGGAGGTCAGGTCGGGTCCTACGAGCAGTACTTC
TRBD2	TRBJ2-7	few	TRBV25-1	CASSESRGTSGSHEQYF	TGTGCCAGCAGTGAATCTAGAGGGACTAGCGGGAGTCACGAGCAGTACTTC
TRBD1	TRBJ1-1	few	TRBV20-1	CSAKDREEAFF	TGCAGTGCTAAGGACAGGGAGGAAGCTTTCTTT
TRBD2	TRBJ2-1	NA	TRBV5-1	CASSLGLAGVSNEQFF	TGCGCCAGCAGCCTGGGACTAGCGGGAGTAAGTAATGAGCAGTTCTTC
TRBD1	TRBJ1-1	once	TRBV9	CASSAGTGGNTEAFF	TGTGCCAGCAGCGCCGGGACAGGGGGCAACACTGAAGCTTTCTTT
NA	TRBJ2-5	NA	TRBV5-1	CASSLVPGQSQEAQYF	TGCGCCAGCAGCTTGGTCCCCGGACAGTCCCAAGAGGCCCAGTACTTC
TRBD1	TRBJ1-2	NA	TRBV18	CASSPGQGLGGYTF	TGTGCCAGCTCACCGGGACAGGGGTTAGGTGGCTACACCTTC
TRBD2	TRBJ2-1	NA	TRBV6-1	CASSEAALAGVEDEQFF	TGTGCCAGCAGTGAAGCGGCCCTAGCGGGAGTAGAGGATGAGCAGTTCTTC
TRBD1	TRBJ2-7	few	TRBV7-2	CASSLMTGQGAYEQYF	TGTGCCAGCAGCTTAATGACGGGACAGGGGGCCTACGAGCAGTACTTC
NA	TRBJ1-1	NA	TRBV18	CASSLLSDTEAFF	TGTGCCAGCTCCCTATTAAGCGACACTGAAGCTTTCTTT
TRBD1	TRBJ2-7	NA	TRBV7-9	CASSRLRDRGGYEQYF	TGTGCCAGCAGCCGCCTCCGGGACAGGGGAGGCTACGAGCAGTACTTC
NA	TRBJ2-2	NA	TRBV7-7	CASSAGVDTGELFF	TGTGCTAGCAGCGCAGGGGTTGACACCGGGGAGCTGTTTTTT
NA	TRBJ1-1	once	TRBV20-1	CSALRGSLSFF	TGCAGTGCACTCAGGGGTTCTTTGAGTTTCTTT
NA	TRBJ2-2	NA	TRBV2	CASSERDLLTKQNTGELFF	TGTGCCAGCAGTGAGCGGGATCTCCTCACGAAGCAGAACACCGGGGAGCTGTTTTTT
NA	TRBJ2-2	NA	TRBV18	CASSPRQNTGELFF	TGTGCCAGCTCACCACGGCAGAACACCGGGGAGCTGTTTTTT
NA	TRBJ2-1	NA	TRBV2	CASKLNLDNEQFF	TGTGCCAGCAAGCTCAACTTGGACAATGAGCAGTTCTTC
TRBD1	TRBJ1-2	large	TRBV5-5	CASSARTGDDYGYTF	TGTGCCAGCAGCGCTAGGACAGGGGATGACTATGGCTACACCTTC
NA	TRBJ2-7	NA	TRBV18	CASSPLGDEQYF	TGTGCCAGCTCACCCTTGGGAGACGAGCAGTACTTC
NA	TRBJ2-3	NA	TRBV25-1	CASSEFSLTDTQYF	TGTGCCAGCAGTGAATTTAGTTTGACAGATACGCAGTATTTT
NA	TRBJ2-3	NA	TRBV5-4	CASSLVGGALDTQYF	TGTGCCAGCAGCTTGGTGGGGGGGGCCTTAGATACGCAGTATTTT
TRBD2	TRBJ2-1	NA	TRBV5-5	CAGTFDGRMYNEQFF	TGTGCCGGCACCTTTGACGGGAGGATGTACAATGAGCAGTTCTTC
NA	TRBJ1-2	NA	TRBV11-2	CASSLGAENTF	TGTGCCAGCAGCTTAGGCGCGGAGAACACCTTC
NA	TRBJ2-4	NA	TRBV6-5	CASRPRGALNIQYF	TGTGCCAGCAGACCCCGCGGGGCCCTAAACATTCAGTACTTC
TRBD2	TRBJ2-1	NA	TRBV2	CASNILAGGGSEQFF	TGTGCCAGCAACATACTAGCGGGAGGCGGTAGTGAGCAGTTCTTC
NA	TRBJ1-1	NA	TRBV11-3	CASSYEGETEAFF	TGTGCCAGCAGTTACGAGGGGGAAACTGAAGCTTTCTTT
TRBD1	TRBJ2-7	NA	TRBV2	CASRVIQGTYEQYF	TGTGCCAGCAGAGTTATACAGGGGACCTACGAGCAGTACTTC
NA	TRBJ1-5	NA	TRBV6-5	CASSPDSSFQPQHF	TGTGCCAGCAGCCCGGACAGTTCTTTTCAGCCCCAGCATTTT
TRBD1	TRBJ1-4	NA	TRBV6-1	CASSSEQGAVEKLFF	TGTGCCAGCAGTTCCGAACAGGGGGCGGTGGAAAAACTGTTTTTT
TRBD1	TRBJ1-3	NA	TRBV30	CAWRSDRRDTIYF	TGTGCCTGGAGATCGGACAGGAGGGACACCATATATTTT
TRBD1	TRBJ1-6	NA	TRBV7-3	CASSLISLWGQINSPLHF	TGTGCCAGCAGCTTAATTTCTCTTTGGGGACAGATTAATTCACCCCTCCACTTT
NA	TRBJ1-1	NA	TRBV30	CAWSVWGTGLNTEAFF	TGTGCCTGGAGTGTATGGGGAACAGGATTGAACACTGAAGCTTTCTTT
NA	TRBJ1-1	NA	TRBV5-4	CASSEPGLEAFF	TGTGCCAGCAGCGAACCGGGACTGGAAGCTTTCTTT
TRBD2	TRBJ2-5	NA	TRBV30	CAWSGLAGATQYF	TGTGCCTGGAGTGGACTAGCGGGAGCGACCCAGTACTTC
NA	TRBJ2-7	NA	TRBV7-9	CASSLAGEGRYEQYF	TGTGCCAGCAGCTTAGCGGGCGAAGGGAGGTACGAGCAGTACTTC
NA	TRBJ2-5	few	TRBV13	CASSFSQGPQETQYF	TGTGCCAGCAGCTTCAGTCAGGGTCCACAAGAGACCCAGTACTTC
NA	TRBJ1-4	NA	TRBV5-4	CASSLSSLNEKLFF	TGTGCCAGCAGCTTGTCCAGTCTTAATGAAAAACTGTTTTTT
NA	TRBJ2-1	NA	TRBV4-3	CASSPIRGGGWNEQFF	TGCGCCAGCAGCCCGATCCGTGGGGGGGGCTGGAATGAGCAGTTCTTC
TRBD1	TRBJ1-5	NA	TRBV2	CASSEGAASNQPQHF	TGTGCCAGCAGCGAGGGGGCGGCTAGCAATCAGCCCCAGCATTTT
TRBD2	TRBJ2-1	NA	TRBV9	CASTDPKRGGWDEQFF	TGTGCCAGCACCGACCCCAAGCGGGGGGGCTGGGATGAGCAGTTCTTC
TRBD1	TRBJ1-5	NA	TRBV6-1	CASSENAGTGHQPQHF	TGTGCCAGCAGTGAAAACGCAGGGACAGGTCATCAGCCCCAGCATTTT
NA	TRBJ1-1	NA	TRBV9	CASSNQGQPTERAFF	TGTGCCAGCAGCAACCAAGGACAGCCGACAGAAAGAGCTTTCTTT
NA	TRBJ1-6	NA	TRBV23-1	CARDSGRSPLHF	TGCGCTCGGGACTCAGGACGGTCACCCCTCCACTTT
NA	TRBJ2-1	NA	TRBV2	CASGRENEQFF	TGTGCCAGCGGGCGGGAAAATGAGCAGTTCTTC
TRBD1	TRBJ2-7	NA	TRBV5-6	CASSYGQAASYEQYF	TGTGCCAGCAGCTATGGACAGGCGGCCTCCTACGAGCAGTACTTC
TRBD1	TRBJ1-1	NA	TRBV6-5	CASQGETNTEAFF	TGTGCCAGCCAGGGGGAAACGAACACTGAAGCTTTCTTT
NA	TRBJ2-7	NA	TRBV30	CAWNVAAGYEQYF	TGTGCCTGGAATGTAGCGGCTGGATACGAGCAGTACTTC
TRBD2	TRBJ2-3	few	TRBV29-1	CSVDWSSGSYPDTQYF	TGCAGCGTTGATTGGTCTAGCGGGAGTTATCCAGATACGCAGTATTTT
NA	TRBJ2-7	NA	TRBV2	CASSEAPRGTYEQYF	TGTGCCAGCAGTGAAGCCCCCAGGGGTACCTACGAGCAGTACTTC
NA	TRBJ1-2	NA	TRBV2	CASADSGYTF	TGTGCCAGCGCTGACTCTGGCTACACCTTC
NA	TRBJ2-3	NA	TRBV25-1	CASSPSTDTQYF	TGTGCCAGCAGCCCTAGCACAGATACGCAGTATTTT
TRBD2	TRBJ2-7	NA	TRBV4-1	CASSPTPPRGGHHEQYF	TGCGCCAGCAGCCCAACCCCTCCACGGGGGGGCCACCACGAGCAGTACTTC
NA	TRBJ2-1	NA	TRBV4-2	CASSQDLGGAGNEQFF	TGTGCCAGCAGCCAAGATCTTGGGGGGGCCGGCAATGAGCAGTTCTTC
NA	TRBJ2-1	NA	TRBV4-1	CASSPRGVPHSYNEQFF	TGCGCCAGCAGCCCCAGGGGGGTCCCCCACTCCTACAATGAGCAGTTCTTC
TRBD2	TRBJ2-5	NA	TRBV2	CASSSSGGALQETQYF	TGTGCCAGCAGCTCTAGCGGGGGGGCCCTACAAGAGACCCAGTACTTC
NA	TRBJ2-2	once	TRBV7-6	CASSTRVRGNTGELFF	TGTGCCAGCAGCACCCGGGTCAGGGGGAACACCGGGGAGCTGTTTTTT
TRBD1	TRBJ1-2	few	TRBV18	CASSRTGDLYGYTF	TGTGCCAGCTCGCGGACAGGGGACCTCTATGGCTACACCTTC